These T cell receptor beta chains were read from a single sample in a study of cytomegalovirus exposure and HLA in healthy donors. This table comes from immunoSEQ multiplex PCR, and its TCRdb copy is limited to in-frame clones, with some not included. The table records 76,000 or so clones, roughly 94% of them present only once. The sample consisted of PBMCs. Source of these receptors: a woman aged 18-29 years in good health and CMV-seropositive. The CDR3 runs from the conserved cysteine through the conserved F or W. Fields, in order: J gene, D gene, V gene, clone size, CDR3 DNA, CDR3 protein. A D gene is named only where the DNA matches it firmly. Expanded clones are given a class, and other clones once, few, many or no size at all.

j_call: TRBJ1-1
d_call: TRBD1
v_call: TRBV10-3
clone_size: NA
cdr3_nt: TGTGCCATCAAAACTCCGGGACAGGATAACACTGAAGCTTTCTTT
cdr3_aa: CAIKTPGQDNTEAFF

j_call: TRBJ1-5
d_call: NA
v_call: TRBV4-1
clone_size: NA
cdr3_nt: TGCGCCAGCAGCCAAGTTCCCTCGCAGTCTACCGGGCAGCCCCAGCATTTT
cdr3_aa: CASSQVPSQSTGQPQHF

j_call: TRBJ1-2
d_call: TRBD1
v_call: TRBV5-1
clone_size: NA
cdr3_nt: TGCGCCAGCAGCTTGGACAGGGGTACGATTGGCACCGGCTACACCTTC
cdr3_aa: CASSLDRGTIGTGYTF

j_call: TRBJ1-1
d_call: TRBD1
v_call: TRBV10-3
clone_size: NA
cdr3_nt: TGTGCCATCAGTGCAACGGACAGGGAGAACACTGAAGCTTTCTTT
cdr3_aa: CAISATDRENTEAFF

j_call: TRBJ2-7
d_call: NA
v_call: TRBV7-6
clone_size: NA
cdr3_nt: TGTGCCAGCAGCCCGCGGAGGGGTTACGAGCAGTACTTC
cdr3_aa: CASSPRRGYEQYF

j_call: TRBJ1-3
d_call: TRBD1
v_call: TRBV11-2
clone_size: once
cdr3_nt: TGTGCCAGCAGTTCCCGGGACAGAGGCTCTGGAAACACCATATATTTT
cdr3_aa: CASSSRDRGSGNTIYF

j_call: TRBJ2-1
d_call: TRBD2
v_call: TRBV9
clone_size: NA
cdr3_nt: TGTGCCAGCAGCGTAGAGGGAGCGGGGGGGCAGAATGAGCAGTTCTTC
cdr3_aa: CASSVEGAGGQNEQFF

j_call: TRBJ2-5
d_call: TRBD2
v_call: TRBV18
clone_size: once
cdr3_nt: TGTGCCAGCTCACAACTAGGGCTAGCGGGGGTCCAAGAGACCCAGTACTTC
cdr3_aa: CASSQLGLAGVQETQYF

j_call: TRBJ1-1
d_call: NA
v_call: TRBV29-1
clone_size: NA
cdr3_nt: TGCAGCGCCCAACAGGGATGGGGAATGAACACTGAAGCTTTCTTT
cdr3_aa: CSAQQGWGMNTEAFF

j_call: TRBJ1-2
d_call: NA
v_call: TRBV25-1
clone_size: NA
cdr3_nt: TGTGCCAGCAGTGTGAATTCAGGGGTGGGTGGCTACACCTTC
cdr3_aa: CASSVNSGVGGYTF

j_call: TRBJ2-3
d_call: NA
v_call: TRBV9
clone_size: medium-sized
cdr3_nt: TGTGCCAGCAGCCGATACTACACAGATACGCAGTATTTT
cdr3_aa: CASSRYYTDTQYF

j_call: TRBJ2-5
d_call: TRBD2
v_call: TRBV7-9
clone_size: NA
cdr3_nt: TGTGCCAGCAGCTTAAAGACTAGCGGGGACCAAGAGACCCAGTACTTC
cdr3_aa: CASSLKTSGDQETQYF

j_call: TRBJ1-5
d_call: NA
v_call: TRBV6-5
clone_size: NA
cdr3_nt: TGTGCCAGCAGCTACGGGCAGGGTAACCAGCCCCAGCATTTT
cdr3_aa: CASSYGQGNQPQHF

j_call: TRBJ2-1
d_call: TRBD2
v_call: TRBV11-3
clone_size: NA
cdr3_nt: TGTGCCAGCAGCTTAGTGAGCGGGGGCGGACATGAGCAGTTCTTC
cdr3_aa: CASSLVSGGGHEQFF

j_call: TRBJ1-6
d_call: NA
v_call: TRBV7-9
clone_size: NA
cdr3_nt: TGTGCCAGCAGCTTTCTGGGGGCACATAATTCACCCCTCCACTTT
cdr3_aa: CASSFLGAHNSPLHF

j_call: TRBJ2-2
d_call: TRBD1
v_call: TRBV9
clone_size: NA
cdr3_nt: TGTGCCAGCAGCGGTTGGACAGGAGCTTTTACCGGGGAGCTGTTTTTT
cdr3_aa: CASSGWTGAFTGELFF

j_call: TRBJ2-3
d_call: NA
v_call: TRBV28
clone_size: NA
cdr3_nt: TGTGCCAGCACGGAGGCCACTAGCACAGATACGCAGTATTTT
cdr3_aa: CASTEATSTDTQYF

j_call: TRBJ2-3
d_call: TRBD2
v_call: TRBV4-3
clone_size: NA
cdr3_nt: TGCGCCAGCAGCCAAGATAATAGCGGGAGGGCCAAAGATACGCAGTATTTT
cdr3_aa: CASSQDNSGRAKDTQYF

j_call: TRBJ1-1
d_call: NA
v_call: TRBV6-5
clone_size: NA
cdr3_nt: TGTGCCAGCAGTTACTCATGGGGGGGAACTGAAGCTTTCTTT
cdr3_aa: CASSYSWGGTEAFF

j_call: TRBJ2-3
d_call: TRBD2
v_call: TRBV5-1
clone_size: NA
cdr3_nt: TGCGCCAGCAGCTCACTATTTAGCGGGAGCTTAGCAGATACGCAGTATTTT
cdr3_aa: CASSSLFSGSLADTQYF

j_call: TRBJ2-1
d_call: TRBD2
v_call: TRBV7-9
clone_size: NA
cdr3_nt: TGTGCCAGCAGTGGGACTAGCGCATACAATGAGCAGTTCTTC
cdr3_aa: CASSGTSAYNEQFF

j_call: TRBJ1-2
d_call: TRBD1
v_call: TRBV9
clone_size: NA
cdr3_nt: TGTGCCAGCAGCGTAACCGGGACAGGAGATTATGGCTACACCTTC
cdr3_aa: CASSVTGTGDYGYTF

j_call: TRBJ2-6
d_call: NA
v_call: TRBV18
clone_size: NA
cdr3_nt: TGTGCCAGCTCTCTAACGAGGGCAGACTACTCTGGGGCCAACGTCCTGACTTTC
cdr3_aa: CASSLTRADYSGANVLTF

j_call: TRBJ1-5
d_call: TRBD1
v_call: TRBV28
clone_size: NA
cdr3_nt: TGTGCCAGCAGTCTGGGACAGGGTTATCGTCAGCCCCAGCATTTT
cdr3_aa: CASSLGQGYRQPQHF

j_call: TRBJ2-5
d_call: NA
v_call: TRBV5-1
clone_size: NA
cdr3_nt: TGCGCCAGCAGCTTGGGCGGAATTCAAGAGACCCAGTACTTC
cdr3_aa: CASSLGGIQETQYF

j_call: TRBJ2-5
d_call: TRBD1
v_call: TRBV19
clone_size: NA
cdr3_nt: TGTGCCAGTAGTATTGGTAATTGGACAGGGGGCAAAGAGACCCAGTACTTC
cdr3_aa: CASSIGNWTGGKETQYF

j_call: TRBJ1-2
d_call: TRBD1
v_call: TRBV19
clone_size: NA
cdr3_nt: TGTGCCAGTAGTATCACAGGGGCTAACTATGGCTACACCTTC
cdr3_aa: CASSITGANYGYTF

j_call: TRBJ2-1
d_call: NA
v_call: TRBV5-4
clone_size: few
cdr3_nt: TGTGCCAGCAGCTTGGACCAGGCATACAATGAGCAGTTCTTC
cdr3_aa: CASSLDQAYNEQFF

j_call: TRBJ2-3
d_call: NA
v_call: TRBV2
clone_size: NA
cdr3_nt: TGTGCCAGCAGAAATGAGAGACACCTCACAGATACGCAGTATTTT
cdr3_aa: CASRNERHLTDTQYF

j_call: TRBJ2-7
d_call: NA
v_call: TRBV7-2
clone_size: NA
cdr3_nt: TGTGCCAGCAGCTTAGCACTAGCTGAGGAGCAGTACTTC
cdr3_aa: CASSLALAEEQYF

j_call: TRBJ2-7
d_call: TRBD2
v_call: TRBV10-3
clone_size: NA
cdr3_nt: TGTGCCTATGGGCTAGCGGGAACCTACGAGCAGTACTTC
cdr3_aa: CAYGLAGTYEQYF

j_call: TRBJ1-4
d_call: NA
v_call: TRBV28
clone_size: once
cdr3_nt: TGTGCCAGCAGTTCCAACAGGGATAGGAATGAAAAACTGTTTTTT
cdr3_aa: CASSSNRDRNEKLFF

j_call: TRBJ2-1
d_call: TRBD2
v_call: TRBV10-3
clone_size: NA
cdr3_nt: TGTGCCATCAGTGAGTCGAGTCAGGGAGGGAATGAGCAGTTCTTC
cdr3_aa: CAISESSQGGNEQFF

j_call: TRBJ1-2
d_call: TRBD1
v_call: TRBV6-1
clone_size: NA
cdr3_nt: TGTGCCAGCAGTGAAGGTGGGACAGTACGCGACTATGGCTACACCTTC
cdr3_aa: CASSEGGTVRDYGYTF

j_call: TRBJ1-2
d_call: TRBD1
v_call: TRBV7-9
clone_size: once
cdr3_nt: TGTGCCAGCAGCCCAGGACAGGGTAACTATGGCTACACCTTC
cdr3_aa: CASSPGQGNYGYTF

j_call: TRBJ1-2
d_call: NA
v_call: TRBV6-5
clone_size: NA
cdr3_nt: TGTGCCAGCAGGATAAGTCGGGGGAGCTATGGCTACACCTTC
cdr3_aa: CASRISRGSYGYTF

j_call: TRBJ1-3
d_call: NA
v_call: TRBV5-1
clone_size: NA
cdr3_nt: TGCGCCAGCAGCCTCCTTCCAGACAGCTCTGGAAACACCATATATTTT
cdr3_aa: CASSLLPDSSGNTIYF